Below, one T cell receptor beta chain is given with its context. Sequencing was performed with immunoSEQ multiplex PCR; in TCRdb, only in-frame clones are kept and a portion is missing. Among 65,000 to 80,000 clones listed, 89% were seen once. The CDR3 is 15 amino acids. V gave up 2 bases and J gave up 10 bases; unmatched junction bases: 8. Looked up from germline, CDR1 is MNHEY and CDR2 is SVGAGI. The source of the sample is a study of control samples from healthy donors and cancer patients. The sequenced sample was PBMCs. The sequence was obtained from a woman in her forties or fifties with colorectal cancer. V usage is TRBV6-5 and J usage is TRBJ1-6; TRBD1 aligns across 7 bases. CDR3 bases: TGTGCCAGCAGTTACGATGACAGGGCGCGGTCACCCCTCCACTTT. Translation gives CASSYDDRARSPLHF.